Following are 18 T cell receptor beta chains from one sample sequenced in a study of blood T cell repertoires in COVID-19. The data were produced by immunoSEQ multiplex PCR, yet TCRdb's version contains in-frame clones alone and is incomplete. Here the sample spans about 330,000 clones, 80% to 95% being singletons. Sequenced input: PBMCs or T cells enriched from blood (not recorded which). The origin of the receptors is a woman aged 25 to 39 who had recovered from COVID-19.

This chain links TRBV27 with TRBJ2-7, with D perhaps TRBD2 (6 bases). The V gene lost 0 bases and the J gene lost 0 bases, with 9 bases spanning the gap. CDR1 and CDR2 from the germline V gene are MNHEY and SMNVEV (reference sequence). The CDR3 totals 15 residues. CDR3 bases: TGTGCCAGCAGTTTATCCCAGGGACTCTCCTACGAGCAGTACTTC. It encodes CASSLSQGLSYEQYF.

V gene TRBV11-3 combines with J gene TRBJ2-2, with no clear D. CDR3 length: 12 amino acids. V dropped 7 bases and J dropped 7 bases, with 10 bases sitting between them. Per the germline V gene, CDR1 is SGHNT and CDR2 is YENEEA. CDR3 DNA: TGTGCCAGCACCTTCTCTAGCGGGGAGCTGTTTTTT. This translates into CASTFSSGELFF.

About this clone itself: The sample has other DNA sequences that encode this CDR3 too. The CDR3 loop is CASSTVAGGRNEQFF. Here the CDR3 DNA reads TGTGCCAGTAGTACCGTAGCGGGAGGGCGTAATGAGCAGTTCTTC. The chain combines TRBV19 with TRBJ2-1; TRBD2 matches 11 bases. The V gene end was trimmed by 4 bases and the J gene end by 7 bases; junction bases not matched to a gene: 6. Germline assignment: CDR1 LNHDA and CDR2 SQIVND (reference sequence). This CDR3 is 15 amino acids long.

This chain uses TRBV27 with TRBJ1-6; 7 bases are a match to TRBD1. Germline loops: CDR1 MNHEY, CDR2 SMNVEV (reference sequence). J was trimmed by 7 bases and V by 6 bases; bases with no gene match: 6. This CDR3 spans 14 amino acids. CDR3 nucleotide sequence: TGTGCCAGCAGCCCCGACAGGGAAAATTCACCCCTCCACTTT. As protein: CASSPDRENSPLHF.

This chain joins TRBV3-1 (or the pseudogene TRBV3-2) and TRBJ1-2; 10 bases agree with TRBD1. The CDR3 covers 15 residues. J gave up 6 bases and V 1 base, and 5 bases lay outside the gene matches. From germline, CDR1 is LGHDT and CDR2 YNNKEL (reference sequence). CDR3 region: CASSQVGTGVHGYTF. DNA for the CDR3: TGTGCCAGCAGCCAAGTCGGGACAGGGGTCCATGGCTACACCTTC.

The chain employs TRBV7-8 and TRBJ2-7, with 8 bases matching TRBD2. V shed 1 base and J 5 bases; nucleotides not matched to a gene: 4. The CDR3 totals 14 residues. Germline V lookup: CDR1 SGHVS, CDR2 FQNEAQ. The CDR3 nucleotides are TGTGCCAGCAGCTTAGTAGCGGGGATTAACGAGCAGTACTTC. Translating gives CASSLVAGINEQYF.

The gene calls are TRBV7-3 and TRBJ2-2, with TRBD1 as a possible D gene (6 bases). This CDR3 spans 13 amino acids. Trimming stripped 5 bases from V and 6 bases from J, with 10 bases between. In germline, CDR1 is SGHTA, CDR2 FQGTGA. Here the CDR3 DNA reads TGTGCCAGCAGCCCAAACAGGGCCGGGGAGCTGTTTTTT. Its protein product is CASSPNRAGELFF.

The V gene is TRBV6-2 or TRBV6-3, the J gene TRBJ2-7, with a weak D call TRBD1 (5 bases). This CDR3 has 18 amino acids. The V and J ends lost 5 bases and 3 bases respectively, with 26 bases between them. The V gene's germline CDR1 is MNHEY and CDR2 SVGEGT. CDR3 in amino acids: CASSKMPGPRAVDYEQYF. The CDR3 coding sequence is TGTGCCAGCAGTAAAATGCCCGGACCCAGGGCGGTGGACTACGAGCAGTACTTC.

The chain is built from TRBV7-9 and TRBJ2-1, with D perhaps TRBD2 (6 bases). The CDR3 runs to 12 residues. V was cut by 5 bases and J by 14 bases, with 16 bases left in between. Germline-derived CDR1 and CDR2 are SEHNR and FQNEAQ (reference sequence). For the CDR3, the DNA is TGTGCCAGCAGCCCAACCCCTTCGGGGGAGTTCTTC. Amino acids: CASSPTPSGEFF.

The rearrangement links TRBV6-2 or TRBV6-3 to TRBJ1-5; D not certain. Germline lookup yields CDR1 MNHEY and CDR2 SVGEGT. V lost 0 bases to trimming and J lost 6 bases, with 12 bases between them. The CDR3 is 15 residues long. CDR3 protein: CASSYSSGLGQPQHF. Here the CDR3 DNA reads TGTGCCAGCAGTTACTCGTCTGGGCTGGGTCAGCCCCAGCATTTT.

This chain connects TRBV5-1 to TRBJ2-1, with D perhaps matching TRBD2 (5 bases). The CDR3 loop spans 15 amino acids. Germline V gives CDR1 SGHRS, CDR2 YFSETQ. Trimming stripped 0 bases from V and 1 base from J, with 8 bases between. The CDR3, as DNA: TGCGCCAGCAGCTTGGACCGGGGTTCCTACAATGAGCAGTTCTTC. It is translated as CASSLDRGSYNEQFF.

The chain recombines TRBV11-2 with TRBJ1-1; the D gene is possibly TRBD1 (5 bases). From germline, CDR1 is SGHAT and CDR2 FQNNGV. The CDR3 is 16 amino acids. The germline V and J ends were trimmed by 2 bases and 10 bases, with 23 bases remaining between them. For the CDR3, the DNA is TGTGCCAGCAGCTTATACGGCGCGGGGGAGGGATCGGCAGCTTTCTTT. As protein: CASSLYGAGEGSAAFF.

CDR3 in DNA: TGTGCCTGGAGCGGGGGATACGAGCAGTACTTC. Translation gives CAWSGGYEQYF. The J gene is TRBJ2-7, the V gene TRBV30; D possibly corresponds to TRBD2 (6 bases). CDR1 GTSNPN and CDR2 SVGIG come from the germline V gene (reference sequence). Trimming stripped 3 bases from V and 4 bases from J, with 7 bases between. This CDR3 contains 11 residues. The complete variable domain, with remaining parts taken from reference TRBV30 and TRBJ2-7, reads SQTIHQWPATLVQPVGSPLSLECTVEGTSNPNLYWYRQAAGRGLQLLFYSVGIGQISSEVPQNLSASRPQDRQFILSSKKLLLSDSGFYLCAWSGGYEQYFGPGTRLTVT.

The chain links TRBV7-2 to TRBJ2-5; TRBD2 agrees at 10 bases. From germline, CDR1 is SGHTA and CDR2 FQGNSA. The junction had 1 base not matched to a gene; V was cut back by 0 bases and J by 3 bases. The CDR3 contains 15 residues. The CDR3 DNA follows: TGTGCCAGCAGCTTAGCGAGCGGGGGGGAAGAGACCCAGTACTTC. This encodes CASSLASGGEETQYF.

This chain uses TRBV24-1 with TRBJ1-4, with no clear D. The CDR3 contains 12 residues. The germline gives CDR1 KGHDR, CDR2 SFDVKD. Trimming removed 4 bases from V and 6 bases from J, with 5 bases in between. The CDR3: CATSDRDEKLFF. The CDR3 nucleotides read TGTGCCACCAGTGACCGCGATGAAAAACTGTTTTTT.

The chain carries TRBV4-1 and TRBJ1-1; D possibly corresponds to TRBD1 (6 bases). Trimming pared 0 bases from V and 0 bases from J, leaving 14 bases between. The germline V gene encodes CDR1 MGHRA and CDR2 YSYEKL. The CDR3 spans 17 residues. The CDR3 DNA sequence: TGCGCCAGCAGCCAAGACGGGGGGCGAGACTTGAACACTGAAGCTTTCTTT. It codes for CASSQDGGRDLNTEAFF.

V usage is TRBV7-3 and J usage is TRBJ2-3; 8 bases map to TRBD2. The CDR3 length is 17 residues. Germline V gene lookup returns CDR1 SGHTA and CDR2 FQGTGA. Unmatched junction bases numbered 11, after V lost 1 base and J lost 5 bases. Written as DNA, the CDR3 is TGTGCCAGCAGCTTAATGTCCGGGGGGGACAAACTAGATACGCAGTATTTT. Protein product: CASSLMSGGDKLDTQYF.

The chain employs TRBV9 and TRBJ1-6; D might be TRBD1 (5 bases). The germline V and J ends were trimmed by 3 bases and 6 bases, with 10 bases remaining between them. The CDR3 consists of 14 residues. Germline V CDR1 and CDR2: SGDLS, YYNGEE. The CDR3 DNA reads as TGTGCCAGCAGCGATGAGACAGCTAATTCACCCCTCCACTTT. This translates into CASSDETANSPLHF.